The present TCR beta chain was sequenced within a study of beta chain features in type 1 diabetes. Across the whole study: In all, 85 million to 130 million sorted cells from all samples were analyzed. Study findings and constraints: Highly expressing activated T cells could be over-counted with a cDNA template. A greater similarity of naive, central memory and Treg TCRB repertoires was seen among patients than among healthy donors. Fewer junction insertions and more nucleotide deletions appeared in type 1 diabetes patients.

The CDR3 is 15 residues long. The junction had 12 bases not matched to a gene; V was cut back by 6 bases and J by 5 bases. Germline V gene lookup returns CDR1 SEHNR and CDR2 FQNEAQ (reference sequence). Expressed TCRB transcripts were sequenced because the isolated RNA had all been reverse transcribed beforehand. Generated by immunoSEQ multiplex PCR, the TCRdb table keeps only in-frame clones and is missing some. Of 250,000 to 400,000 clones in the sample, 12% to 15% are singletons; the top ten hold approximately 7%. The sample holds a few counts of this clone. Antigen: not known. The sample was central memory CD4+ T cells from blood. The receptor comes from a man in his thirties or forties in good health. J is TRBJ2-5 and V is TRBV7-9; the match to TRBD2 covers 7 bases. The CDR3 coding sequence is TGTGCCAGCAGTCCTGGACTAGGAGGATTGGAGACCCAGTACTTC. Translation: CASSPGLGGLETQYF. Full variable domain (rest looked up from reference TRBV7-9 and TRBJ2-5): DTGVSQNPRHKITKRGQNVTFRCDPISEHNRLYWYRQTLGQGPEFLTYFQNEAQLEKSRLLSDRFSAERPKGSFSTLEIQRTEQGDSAMYLCASSPGLGGLETQYFGPGTRLLVL.